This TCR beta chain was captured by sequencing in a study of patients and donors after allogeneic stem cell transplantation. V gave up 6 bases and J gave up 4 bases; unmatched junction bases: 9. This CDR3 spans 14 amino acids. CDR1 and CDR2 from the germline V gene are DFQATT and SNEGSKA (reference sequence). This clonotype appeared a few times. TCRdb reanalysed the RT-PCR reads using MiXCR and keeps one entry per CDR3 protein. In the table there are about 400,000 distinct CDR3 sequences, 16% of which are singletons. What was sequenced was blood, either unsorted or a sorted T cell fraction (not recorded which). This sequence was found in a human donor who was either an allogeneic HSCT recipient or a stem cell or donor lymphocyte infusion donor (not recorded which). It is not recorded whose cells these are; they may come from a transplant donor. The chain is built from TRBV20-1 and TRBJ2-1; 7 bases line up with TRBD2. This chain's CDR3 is CSARTPSGYNEQFF. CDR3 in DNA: TGCAGTGCCAGGACCCCTAGCGGTTACAATGAGCAGTTCTTC.